The 20 T cell receptor beta chains below come from one sample, sequenced in a study of CD8 T cells in Susac syndrome. RNA totalling roughly 0.45 to 1 ug underwent reverse transcription with random hexamers. TCRdb re-derived calls from the immunoSEQ multiplex PCR reads in MiXCR, one entry per CDR3 protein. This table holds around 160,000 distinct CDR3 sequences, about 94% found once. Sample: CD4+ T cells from PBMCs. These receptors all come from a human donor in good health.

The chain employs TRBV20-1 and TRBJ2-5; D is possibly TRBD1 (6 bases). This CDR3 has 13 residues. CDR1 and CDR2 from the germline V gene are DFQATT and SNEGSKA (reference sequence). Deletions cut 5 bases from V and 2 bases from J, with 12 bases between. The CDR3 DNA sequence: TGCAGTGCTCGCCGACAGGATCAAGAGACCCAGTACTTC. This codes for CSARRQDQETQYF.

The chain couples TRBV21-1 to TRBJ2-7; the D call in the table, TRBD1, was not verified against the DNA. TRBV21-1 is a pseudogene locus. This CDR3 has 19 residues. This CDR3 is CASSKEGAEGDTDTYEQYF. The CDR3, as DNA: TGTGCCAGCAGCAAAGAAGGGGCGGAAGGAGACACTGATACCTACGAGCAGTACTTC.

The rearrangement uses TRBV6-1 and TRBJ1-1, with D unclear. The CDR3 covers 13 residues. Per germline, CDR1 MNHNS and CDR2 SASEGT. V was trimmed by 7 bases and J by 5 bases, leaving 14 bases between them. In nucleotides, the CDR3 is TGTGCCAGCACCCCTAATCGTGATACTGAAGCTTTCTTT. Its protein is CASTPNRDTEAFF.

This chain joins TRBV20-1 and TRBJ2-7, with D possibly matching TRBD1 (7 bases). This CDR3 has 12 amino acids. Trimming stripped 6 bases from V and 2 bases from J, with 11 bases between. Germline assignment: CDR1 DFQATT and CDR2 SNEGSKA (reference sequence). CDR3 loop: CSAGGQTYEQYF. CDR3 coding DNA: TGCAGTGCGGGGGGACAGACCTACGAGCAGTACTTC.

V usage is TRBV28 and J usage is TRBJ2-7, with D possibly TRBD1 on 5 matching bases. Germline V gives CDR1 MDHEN, CDR2 SYDVKM. Trimming cost V 3 bases and J 7 bases, with 16 bases left between them. The CDR3 is 14 amino acids. The CDR3 loop reads CASSFTAGIGEQYF. CDR3 bases: TGTGCCAGCAGTTTCACGGCAGGGATCGGGGAGCAGTACTTC.

The chain combines TRBV14 with TRBJ2-5, with D hard to call. The germline V gene has CDR1 SGHDN and CDR2 FVKESK. The CDR3 sequence is 15 residues long. Trimming cost V 2 bases and J 5 bases, with 15 bases left between them. Written as DNA, the CDR3 is TGTGCCAGCAGCCAACATATTACTTTAGGGGAGACCCAGTACTTC. Encoded protein: CASSQHITLGETQYF.

The rearrangement uses TRBV28 and TRBJ1-2; D perhaps matches TRBD1 (5 bases). Deletions cut 5 bases from V and 7 bases from J, with 14 bases between. This CDR3 comprises 13 residues. Germline V gene lookup returns CDR1 MDHEN and CDR2 SYDVKM. The CDR3 DNA reads TGTGCCAGCAGTCCCGGGACCCCGAGTGGCTACACCTTC. Translated, it gives CASSPGTPSGYTF.

This clonotype showed up just once. The chain employs TRBV3-1 and TRBJ2-2, with D perhaps matching TRBD1 (6 bases). Trimming stripped 4 bases from V and 3 bases from J, with 15 bases between. The CDR3 length is 16 residues. Germline V gene sequence: CDR1 LGHDT, CDR2 YNNKEL (reference sequence). CDR3 sequence reads: CASSPPEQGYTGELFF. The CDR3 coding sequence is TGTGCCAGCAGCCCGCCCGAACAGGGATACACCGGGGAGCTGTTTTTT.

V usage is TRBV29-1 and J usage is TRBJ1-5; no definite D call. The CDR3 has 13 amino acids. The V end lost 4 bases, the J end lost 2 bases, and 9 bases lay between the germline ends. In germline, CDR1 is SQVTM, CDR2 ANQGSEA. CDR3 residues: CSVAVDRNQPQHF. CDR3 DNA: TGCAGCGTTGCAGTTGATCGCAATCAGCCCCAGCATTTT.

This chain links TRBV12-3 or TRBV12-4 with TRBJ1-5, with D uncertain. CDR3 length: 13 residues. The ends were cut back, 4 bases at V and 5 bases at J, with 9 bases in the middle. The CDR3 region is CASSSLRDQPQHF. The CDR3 region has the DNA TGTGCCAGCAGTTCCCTCCGAGATCAGCCCCAGCATTTT.

The chain couples TRBV6-1 to TRBJ1-2; 10 nucleotides match TRBD1. Germline CDR1 reads MNHNS; CDR2 reads SASEGT. This CDR3 has 17 amino acids. After removal of 7 bases from V and 3 bases from J, the junction contained 14 bases not matched to a gene. The CDR3 reads CASNPQGSDRGDYGYTF. CDR3 DNA sequence: TGTGCCAGCAACCCCCAGGGATCGGACAGGGGGGACTATGGCTACACCTTC.

CDR3 loop: CASSRGDSEETQYF. CDR3 bases: TGTGCCAGCAGCCGAGGGGACAGTGAAGAGACCCAGTACTTC. This rearrangement joins TRBV12-3 or TRBV12-4 to TRBJ2-5, with 7 nucleotides matching TRBD1. The CDR3 spans 14 residues. After removal of 6 bases from V and 3 bases from J, the junction contained 7 bases not matched to a gene.

The V and J genes are TRBV5-1 and TRBJ2-3; 7 nucleotides agree with TRBD2. V lost 4 bases to trimming and J lost 6 bases; unmatched junction nucleotides: 8. From germline, CDR1 is SGHRS and CDR2 YFSETQ. The CDR3 spans 14 residues. The CDR3 sequence is CASSPGLPNDTQYF. Here the CDR3 DNA reads TGCGCCAGCAGCCCGGGACTACCTAACGATACGCAGTATTTT.

V is TRBV24-1 and J is TRBJ2-1, with D possibly being TRBD1 (6 bases). CDR1 KGHDR and CDR2 SFDVKD come from the germline V gene. The V gene lost 7 bases and the J gene lost 10 bases, with 16 bases spanning the gap. The CDR3 extends over 13 amino acids. CDR3 nucleotides: TGTGCCACCAGCCAATCAGGGGATAGGGAGCAGTTCTTC. This sequence encodes CATSQSGDREQFF.

The rearrangement uses TRBV14 and TRBJ2-7; D not certain. The CDR3 loop spans 13 amino acids. Per the germline V gene, CDR1 is SGHDN and CDR2 is FVKESK. V was pared by 1 base and J by 6 bases, with 10 bases between. The CDR3 DNA sequence: TGTGCCAGCAGCCAAGTGGCGGTCACCGAGCAGTACTTC. Protein sequence: CASSQVAVTEQYF.

CDR3 sequence reads: CSSAGVSYNEQFF. In nucleotides, the CDR3 is TGCAGCTCTGCGGGGGTCTCCTACAATGAGCAGTTCTTC. V and J are TRBV29-1 and TRBJ2-1; the match to TRBD2 covers 7 bases. This CDR3 region has 13 residues. Germline V gives CDR1 SQVTM, CDR2 ANQGSEA. The trim removed 8 bases at V and 0 bases at J, leaving 4 bases unmatched.

The rearrangement uses TRBV7-2 and TRBJ2-5; TRBD1 aligns across 11 bases. This CDR3 spans 14 amino acids. Germline V gene lookup returns CDR1 SGHTA and CDR2 FQGNSA. V shed 3 bases, J shed 9 bases, and the junction held 6 bases outside the gene matches. Written as DNA, the CDR3 is TGTGCCAGCAGCTTGGACAGGGGGCAGAGGGCCCAGTACTTC. This encodes CASSLDRGQRAQYF. Drawing the rest from reference TRBV7-2 and TRBJ2-5, the complete variable domain is GAGVSQSPSNKVTEKGKDVELRCDPISGHTALYWYRQSLGQGLEFLIYFQGNSAPDKSGLPSDRFSAERTGGSVSTLTIQRTQQEDSAVYLCASSLDRGQRAQYFGPGTRLLVL.

This chain links TRBV11-1 with TRBJ2-7; maybe TRBD1 (5 bases). Germline V CDR1 and CDR2: SGHAT, FQDESV (reference sequence). Deletions cut 0 bases from V and 3 bases from J, with 9 bases between. CDR3 length equals 14 residues. The CDR3 loop is CASSLAPGIYEQYF. The CDR3 coding sequence is TGTGCCAGCAGCTTAGCGCCAGGGATCTACGAGCAGTACTTC.

The gene calls are TRBV7-8 and TRBJ2-5; unclear D gene. The V gene's germline CDR1 is SGHVS and CDR2 FQNEAQ. V was pared by 5 bases and J by 7 bases, with 14 bases between. This CDR3 has 13 residues. The CDR3 region has the DNA TGTGCCAGCAGCCTCGACTCCCACGGGACCCAGTACTTC. As protein: CASSLDSHGTQYF.

The chain recombines TRBV29-1 with TRBJ2-7, with D perhaps matching TRBD1 (6 bases). Germline V gene data show CDR1 as SQVTM and CDR2 as ANQGSEA. The V gene lost 3 bases and the J gene lost 6 bases, with 18 bases spanning the gap. The CDR3 consists of 14 residues. The CDR3 loop is CSVEPGMTGREQYF. CDR3 bases: TGCAGCGTTGAGCCAGGGATGACAGGCCGCGAGCAGTACTTC.